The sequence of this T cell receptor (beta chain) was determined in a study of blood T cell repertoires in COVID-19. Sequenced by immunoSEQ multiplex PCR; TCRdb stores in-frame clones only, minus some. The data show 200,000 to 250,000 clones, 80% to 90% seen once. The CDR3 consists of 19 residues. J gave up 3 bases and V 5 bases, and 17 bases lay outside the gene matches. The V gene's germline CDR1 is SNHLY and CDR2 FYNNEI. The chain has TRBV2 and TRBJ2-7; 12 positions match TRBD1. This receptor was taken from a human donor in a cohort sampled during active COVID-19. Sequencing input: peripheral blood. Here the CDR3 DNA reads TGTGCCAGCAGTACACCCGGGACAGGGGGCCTTCAATTGGGCTACGAGCAGTACTTC. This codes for CASSTPGTGGLQLGYEQYF.